The 14 T cell receptor beta chains below were found in one sample sequenced in a study of T cells after yellow fever vaccination. MiXCR, run by TCRdb on the 5' RACE reads, gives a single entry per CDR3 protein. The sample includes under 500,000 distinct CDR3 sequences, 18% of them seen just once. The material was PBMCs, obtained before the yellow fever booster vaccination. The receptors stem from a man between 18 and 29 years old who received the YFV17D yellow fever vaccine.

V gene TRBV4-1 combines with J gene TRBJ1-5; D might be TRBD1 (5 bases). The length of the CDR3 is 18 residues. V lost 1 base to trimming and J lost 1 base, with 17 bases between them. Germline CDR1 reads MGHRA; CDR2 reads YSYEKL. CDR3 in amino acids: CASSQASRVGGSNQPQHF. DNA for the CDR3: TGCGCCAGCAGCCAAGCAAGCAGGGTTGGCGGGAGCAATCAGCCCCAGCATTTT.

The V gene is TRBV20-1, the J gene TRBJ2-5; D might be TRBD2 (5 bases). Germline lookup yields CDR1 DFQATT and CDR2 SNEGSKA (reference sequence). V lost 4 bases and J lost 5, with 14 bases in between. The CDR3 has 13 amino acids. The CDR3 sequence: CSAIPGLYETQYF. CDR3 bases: TGCAGTGCTATTCCGGGGTTATACGAGACCCAGTACTTC.

The genes are TRBV20-1 and TRBJ2-3; 12 bases map to TRBD2. The CDR3 covers 15 residues. Germline V gene sequence: CDR1 DFQATT, CDR2 SNEGSKA (reference sequence). J gave up 4 bases and V 5 bases, and 7 bases lay outside the gene matches. CDR3 DNA: TGCAGTGCTGTCCTAGCGGGGGGGCCCGCAGATACGCAGTATTTT. Residues: CSAVLAGGPADTQYF.

The table lists this clonotype with a few counts. This chain joins TRBV7-9 and TRBJ2-2, with D possibly TRBD1 on 6 matching bases. The V end lost 5 bases, the J end lost 5 bases, and 15 bases lay between the germline ends. CDR1 SEHNR and CDR2 FQNEAQ come from the germline V gene (reference sequence). There are 15 residues in the CDR3. CDR3 sequence reads: CASSPPTGLTGELFF. CDR3 DNA sequence: TGTGCCAGCAGCCCGCCCACAGGGCTGACCGGGGAGCTGTTTTTT.

The V and J genes are TRBV3-1 and TRBJ1-1; 7 bases agree with TRBD1. The CDR3 runs 16 residues. Germline values: CDR1 LGHDT, CDR2 YNNKEL (reference sequence). V trimming: 2 bases; J trimming: 4 bases; junction bases outside the gene matches: 10. The CDR3 DNA follows: TGTGCCAGCAGCCAAACAGGGGAGCAGGGAAGCACTGAAGCTTTCTTT. Its protein product is CASSQTGEQGSTEAFF.

DNA of the CDR3: TGCGCCAGCAGGCTGGGACTAGCGAGCACAGATACGCAGTATTTT. This gives the protein CASRLGLASTDTQYF. V gene TRBV5-1 combines with J gene TRBJ2-3, with 10 bases that match TRBD2. The V gene end was trimmed by 5 bases and the J gene end by 0 bases; junction bases not matched to a gene: 3. Germline V gives CDR1 SGHRS, CDR2 YFSETQ. The CDR3 is 15 residues long.

In this sample, this clonotype turned up many times. The genes are TRBV6-2 or TRBV6-3 and TRBJ2-7; D remains ambiguous. The V end was cut by 5 bases, the J end by 1 base, with 6 bases between. The germline gives CDR1 MNHEY, CDR2 SVGEGT. CDR3 length: 12 amino acids. CDR3 nucleotide sequence: TGTGCCAGCAGTGAAAGTTCCTACGAGCAGTACTTC. Translation gives CASSESSYEQYF.

The V call is TRBV25-1, the J call TRBJ2-7; D might be TRBD2 (6 bases). Trimming took 3 bases from V and 0 from J, leaving 15 bases between them. Germline assignment: CDR1 MGHDK and CDR2 SYGVNS. This CDR3 is 16 amino acids long. DNA of the CDR3: TGTGCCAGCAGTGAGACGGAGGGGCCGAACTCCTACGAGCAGTACTTC. This codes for CASSETEGPNSYEQYF.

This clonotype was seen more than once but under ten times. This chain links TRBV5-5 with TRBJ2-7, with D perhaps being TRBD1 or TRBD2 (5 bases each). Germline CDR1 reads SGHKS; CDR2 reads YYEKEE (reference sequence). V was clipped by 1 base and J by 0 bases, with 14 bases between them. This CDR3 has 16 amino acids. In DNA form, the CDR3 reads TGTGCCAGCAGCTTGTCCCCGAGGGGCGGCTCCTACGAGCAGTACGTC. Residues: CASSLSPRGGSYEQYV.

The V call is TRBV9, the J call TRBJ2-2; 8 positions match TRBD1. The germline V gene has CDR1 SGDLS and CDR2 YYNGEE. This CDR3 contains 15 residues. V was pared by 0 bases and J by 4 bases, with 2 bases of the junction left unmatched. This chain's CDR3 is CASSVEGTGTGELFF. CDR3 in DNA: TGTGCCAGCAGCGTAGAGGGGACAGGCACCGGGGAGCTGTTTTTT.

The CDR3 region is CASSSTGFSGNTIYF. The CDR3 bases are TGTGCCAGCAGCTCGACAGGGTTCTCTGGAAACACCATATATTTT. This chain links TRBV7-2 with TRBJ1-3; 7 bases are shared with TRBD1. CDR1 and CDR2 from the germline V gene are SGHTA and FQGNSA. The CDR3 spans 15 residues. The junction had 3 bases not matched to a gene; V was cut back by 4 bases and J by 0 bases.

The J gene is TRBJ2-7, the V gene TRBV10-2; D is unresolved. V dropped 5 bases and J dropped 3 bases, with 14 bases sitting between them. Germline CDR1 and CDR2: WSHSY and SAAADI. The CDR3 spans 14 residues. The CDR3 nucleotides are TGCGCCAGCAGTTCTCTACGTCTCGTCTACGAGCAGTACTTC. Encoded protein: CASSSLRLVYEQYF.

A few counts support this clonotype. J is TRBJ1-4 and V is TRBV5-5, with D hard to call. This CDR3 comprises 14 residues. The germline CDR1 and CDR2 sequences are SGHKS and YYEKEE (reference sequence). V lost 6 bases and J lost 0, with 9 bases in between. The CDR3 sequence: CASTLDATNEKLFF. In DNA form, the CDR3 reads TGTGCCAGCACCCTAGACGCAACTAATGAAAAACTGTTTTTT.

The rearrangement links TRBV12-3 or TRBV12-4 to TRBJ2-2, with TRBD1 matching over 8 bases. V dropped 7 bases and J dropped 5; count of bases not matched to a gene: 15. The CDR3 is 17 residues long. The DNA for the CDR3 is TGTGCCAGCACCTCCAGAACAGGGGGTGACGCGACCGGGGAGCTGTTTTTT. Translation gives CASTSRTGGDATGELFF.